These T cell receptor beta chains were read from a single sample in a study of T cells after posttransplantation cyclophosphamide. TCRdb keeps only in-frame clones here, not all; method: immunoSEQ multiplex PCR. The top ten clones hold less than 3.5% of a sample with approximately 47,000 clones, about 90% of them seen once. Sequencing input: PBMCs. The source is a woman in her forties or fifties in good health and a related stem cell transplant donor. The CDR3 runs from the conserved cysteine through the conserved F or W.

v_call	j_call	cdr3_aa
TRBV6-5	TRBJ2-7	CASSLTTTSYEQYF
TRBV29-1	TRBJ2-1	CSVAGTGAYNEQFF
TRBV19	TRBJ1-2	CASTPGTLYGYTF
TRBV11-2	TRBJ2-7	CASSLGQDYEQYF
TRBV5-1	TRBJ1-4	CASSLGNGQSNEKLFF
TRBV18	TRBJ1-1	CASSPQGAPNTEAFF
TRBV7-9	TRBJ1-2	CASSFPSGGSGYTF
TRBV19	TRBJ1-1	CASSIQGGLNTEAFF
TRBV5-1	TRBJ2-2	CASTGTGNIGELFF
TRBV6-4	TRBJ1-1	CASSVSQQTEAFF
TRBV12-2	TRBJ2-1	CASRLAQTSGGNEQFF
TRBV2	TRBJ2-1	CASSPGTSYNEQFF
TRBV6-5	TRBJ2-2	CASSWASGSGTGELFF
TRBV28	TRBJ2-7	CASSLMRLIRGYEQYF
TRBV10-1	TRBJ2-1	CASSDRESFNEQFF
TRBV6-4	TRBJ2-1	CASRDLRRASGSKSERNEQFF
TRBV5-1	TRBJ1-1	CASSLQGEDTEAFF
TRBV19	TRBJ2-6	CASIDTPSGANVLTF
TRBV14	TRBJ2-7	CASSQDSSGGYEQYF
TRBV6-5	TRBJ2-1	CASRYSGLAGINEQFF
TRBV5-1	TRBJ2-5	CASSLRGLPQETQYF
TRBV27	TRBJ2-2	CASNLAGNTGELFF
TRBV2	TRBJ2-1	CASSIRLERAPYNEQFF
TRBV2	TRBJ1-5	CASGDIDQPQHF
TRBV19	TRBJ2-3	CASSIGSSGRTDTQYF
TRBV30	TRBJ2-5	CAWRPGQGSLETQYF
TRBV7-9	TRBJ2-1	CASSGQGDNEQFF
TRBV6-5	TRBJ1-2	CASRRTADANYGYTF
TRBV7-2	TRBJ1-1	CASSPSGGVDTEAFF
TRBV4-1	TRBJ1-5	CASSQEADRANQPQHF
TRBV6-6	TRBJ2-2	CASNARETGELFF
TRBV10-1	TRBJ2-5	CASSGGTEETQYF
TRBV5-6	TRBJ1-2	CASTLTGPHYGYTF
TRBV5-1	TRBJ1-1	CASSLAPPGNANTEAFF
TRBV2	TRBJ2-1	CARRTGNNEQFF
TRBV7-8	TRBJ1-3	CASSSDRNSGNTIYF
TRBV2	TRBJ2-7	CASTHGGRTPEQYF
TRBV7-3	TRBJ1-1	CASSREGVNTEAFF
TRBV5-4	TRBJ2-1	CASRLAGWDNEQFF
TRBV27	TRBJ1-5	CASSLLGQDYSNQPQHF
TRBV7-3	TRBJ2-2	CASSLRFGLANTGELFF
TRBV5-6	TRBJ1-1	CASSLDSVPGREAFF
TRBV11-2	TRBJ1-1	CASSLRGMGNTEAFF
TRBV2	TRBJ2-7	CASRETSGGNYEQYF
TRBV2	TRBJ1-1	CASSPMIGGGKAFF
TRBV10-2	TRBJ1-3	CATLQGSSGNTIYF
TRBV7-6	TRBJ2-6	CASSLLRGKSFSGANVLTF
TRBV11-2	TRBJ2-5	CASSLVLGTRETQYF
TRBV5-8	TRBJ1-4	CASSFGQVATNEKLFF
TRBV5-6	TRBJ1-2	CASTPDRTNYGYTF
TRBV27	TRBJ2-2	CASSLGVNTGELFF
TRBV6-4	TRBJ2-1	CASRGGGSWFF
TRBV18	TRBJ1-6	CASSPPGDSPLHF
TRBV7-9	TRBJ1-4	CASSPGGGSGEKLFF